Following are 14 T cell receptor beta chains from one sample sequenced in a study of blood T cells in healthy people across ages. The second PCR ran roughly 7 to 12 cycles with a sample-barcoded 5' primer and J-beta primers. MiXCR, run by TCRdb on the 5' RACE reads, gives a single entry per CDR3 protein. The sample records roughly 1.7 million distinct CDR3 sequences, 30% to 35% being singletons. Sequencing input: blood. Receptor source: a woman in her twenties or thirties in good health.

The chain uses TRBV6-2 or TRBV6-3 and TRBJ2-7, with D hard to call. Trimming shortened V by 6 bases and J by 2 bases, and 20 bases separated the two germline ends. CDR3 length: 16 residues. The V gene's germline CDR1 is MNHEY and CDR2 SVGEGT. The CDR3: CASSPKSRTATYEQYF. CDR3 nucleotides: TGTGCCAGCAGCCCAAAAAGCAGGACGGCTACCTACGAGCAGTACTTC.

The chain links TRBV28 to TRBJ1-4; no clear D gene. V lost 3 bases to trimming and J lost 8 bases, with 16 bases between them. CDR1 and CDR2 (germline): MDHEN, SYDVKM. This CDR3 has 15 residues. The CDR3 nucleotides are TGTGCCAGCAGTTTCATGGGGAGAATGGGGGAAAAACTGTTTTTT. Translating it yields CASSFMGRMGEKLFF.

This clonotype has just a few counts. The rearrangement uses TRBV11-2 and TRBJ2-5; D is uncertain. Germline V CDR1 and CDR2: SGHAT, FQNNGV. CDR3 length: 15 residues. V lost 0 bases to trimming and J lost 0 bases, with 8 bases between them. The CDR3 DNA reads as TGTGCCAGCAGCTTAGACCATCGGGACCAAGAGACCCAGTACTTC. Its protein product is CASSLDHRDQETQYF.

The V call is TRBV4-1, the J call TRBJ1-1; weak D call: TRBD1 (5 bases). From germline, CDR1 is MGHRA and CDR2 YSYEKL. Trimming shortened V by 2 bases and J by 6 bases, and 13 bases separated the two germline ends. The CDR3 sequence is 14 residues long. The CDR3, as DNA: TGCGCCAGCAGCCAAAATGGGGGGGATTCTGAAGCTTTCTTT. It codes for CASSQNGGDSEAFF.

The CDR3 DNA sequence: TGTGCCAGCAGGGCTACCGGGACAGGGTGGACTGAAGCTTTCTTT. Translating gives CASRATGTGWTEAFF. J is TRBJ1-1 and V is TRBV12-3 or TRBV12-4, with 9 bases fitting TRBD1. CDR3 length: 15 amino acids. J was trimmed by 5 bases and V by 6 bases; bases with no gene match: 10.

The rearrangement uses TRBV20-1 and TRBJ2-3, with a possible D match to TRBD2 (5 bases). Trimming took off 6 bases at V and 2 bases at J, with 15 bases between the two ends. The CDR3 has 14 amino acids. Germline V gives CDR1 DFQATT, CDR2 SNEGSKA (reference sequence). The CDR3 loop is CSAPVRAFTDTQYF. CDR3 in DNA: TGCAGTGCCCCCGTGAGGGCTTTCACAGATACGCAGTATTTT.

Comment on this clonotype: The junction differs from germline at one of its ends, possibly a read error. The genes are TRBV12-3 or TRBV12-4 and TRBJ2-5; D gene uncertain. This CDR3 is built from 15 residues. The CDR3 loop is CASSLASGIQEIQYF. In DNA form, the CDR3 reads TGTGCCAGCAGTTTAGCGTCTGGGATCCAAGAGATCCAGTACTTC.

Only a few counts were recorded for this clonotype. The J gene is TRBJ2-7, the V gene TRBV20-1; 11 nucleotides agree with TRBD1. Trimming removed 0 bases from V and 3 bases from J; junction bases left unmatched: 4. This CDR3 region has 15 residues. From germline, CDR1 is DFQATT and CDR2 SNEGSKA (reference sequence). For the CDR3, the DNA is TGCAGTGCTAGAGATCACGGGACAGGGGGCTACGAGCAGTACTTC. Residues: CSARDHGTGGYEQYF.

This sequence joins TRBV10-2 and TRBJ2-5; D is perhaps TRBD1 or TRBD2 (7 bases each). The DNA matches TRBJ2-7 better at its end, which makes the J call doubtful. The CDR3 is made up of 17 amino acids. From germline, CDR1 is WSHSY and CDR2 SAAADI. The CDR3 is CASSESGGTALIYEQYF. The CDR3 nucleotides read TGCGCCAGCAGTGAGTCGGGGGGGACAGCTCTTATCTACGAGCAGTACTTC.

This chain connects TRBV7-9 to TRBJ2-1; TRBD2 agrees at 7 bases. Germline CDR1 SEHNR, CDR2 FQNEAQ (reference sequence). Trimming cost V 1 base and J 5 bases; bases outside gene matches: 8. The CDR3 is 16 amino acids. In DNA form, the CDR3 reads TGTGCCAGCAGCTTAGGGGGACTACCGAAAAACAATGAGCAGTTCTTC. It specifies CASSLGGLPKNNEQFF.

The sample holds a few counts of this clonotype. The chain is built from TRBV6-5 and TRBJ2-5; either TRBD1 or TRBD2 may fit D (5 bases each). Trimming took 6 bases from V and 3 from J, leaving 11 bases between them. The CDR3 covers 13 residues. Germline CDR1 reads MNHEY; CDR2 reads SVGAGI. This chain's CDR3 is CASSWDPKETQYF. The CDR3 bases are TGTGCCAGCAGCTGGGACCCTAAAGAGACCCAGTACTTC.

This sequence joins TRBV7-2 and TRBJ2-7, with D possibly being TRBD1 or TRBD2 (6 bases each). Germline V gives CDR1 SGHTA, CDR2 FQGNSA. V lost 5 bases and J 5 bases, leaving 16 bases between the germline ends. The CDR3 contains 14 residues. Here the CDR3 reads CASSLQGLDDEQYF. CDR3 bases: TGTGCCAGCAGCCTACAGGGACTCGACGACGAGCAGTACTTC.

This clonotype was detected many times. The CDR3 region has the DNA TGTGCCAGCAGTCAGACAGGGACCTACGAGCAGTACTTC. This translates into CASSQTGTYEQYF. The rearrangement joins TRBV6-2 or TRBV6-3 to TRBJ2-7; 7 nucleotides line up with TRBD1. V was pared by 5 bases and J by 2 bases, with 3 bases of the junction left unmatched. Germline CDR1 is MNHEY and CDR2 is SVGEGT. The CDR3 extends over 13 amino acids.

This clonotype was seen only a few times. The chain employs TRBV6-5 and TRBJ2-1; tentatively, D is TRBD2 (5 bases). V lost 1 base and J lost 0, with 16 bases in between. CDR1 is MNHEY, CDR2 SVGAGI, per germline. The CDR3 spans 18 residues. The CDR3: CASSYLRGNGNSYNEQFF. The CDR3 DNA follows: TGTGCCAGCAGTTACTTGAGAGGGAACGGGAACTCCTACAATGAGCAGTTCTTC.